Listed here are 2 T cell receptor beta chains from one sample, sequenced in a study of beta chain features in type 1 diabetes. Study findings and constraints: Shortening that was moderate but significant affected the TCRB CDR3s of Type 1 diabetes patients in all four CD4+ subsets.

The entirety of the isolated RNA underwent reverse transcription, so expressed TCRB transcripts were sequenced. This table comes from immunoSEQ multiplex PCR, and its TCRdb copy is limited to in-frame clones, with some not included. The table has 300,000 or so clones, roughly 12% seen once. Antigen specificity for these receptors is unknown. The sequencing sample was made of naive CD4+ T cells from blood. The receptors shown here come from a woman aged 18-29 years with type 1 diabetes.

This clone showed up just a few times. V usage is TRBV27 and J usage is TRBJ2-7; 7 nucleotides align to TRBD2. Germline lookup yields CDR1 MNHEY and CDR2 SMNVEV (reference sequence). The CDR3 is 13 amino acids. The junction had 7 bases not matched to a gene; V was cut back by 6 bases and J by 5 bases. The CDR3 nucleotides are TGTGCCAGCAGGGGGAGGGGATCGGACGAGCAGTACTTC. This encodes CASRGRGSDEQYF.

J is TRBJ2-4 and V is TRBV11-2; 8 bases line up with TRBD2. Germline CDR1 and CDR2: SGHAT and FQNNGV. The junction had 9 bases not matched to a gene; V was cut back by 5 bases and J by 0 bases. This CDR3 region has 17 residues. As DNA, the CDR3 is TGTGCCAGCAGCCCCCGGGGGGGGGTAGTAGCCAAAAACATTCAGTACTTC. Amino acid sequence: CASSPRGGVVAKNIQYF. Supplemented by reference TRBV11-2 and TRBJ2-4, the full variable domain reads EAGVAQSPRYKIIEKRQSVAFWCNPISGHATLYWYQQILGQGPKLLIQFQNNGVVDDSQLPKDRFSAERLKGVDSTLKIQPAKLEDSAVYLCASSPRGGVVAKNIQYFGAGTRLSVL.